The rows below give T cell receptor beta chains drawn from one sample of a study of shared clonotypes between healthy human individuals. The data were produced by immunoSEQ multiplex PCR, yet TCRdb's version contains in-frame clones alone and is incomplete. The data contain 2 million to 3 million clones, approximately 93% of them singletons. The sequencing sample was made of naive CD4+ T cells from PBMCs. Receptors originate from a man younger than 35 in good health. Some clones in this sample may be carry-over from other donors' samples. Both conserved end residues are part of each CDR3. The D gene is left open where the match is weak. Expanded clones get a size class; other rows say once, few or many, or leave the size out.

D gene	clone size	J gene	V gene	CDR3 protein	CDR3 DNA
-	once	TRBJ2-5	TRBV5-4	CASSLGREETQYF	TGTGCCAGCAGCTTGGGCAGAGAAGAGACCCAGTACTTC
-	once	TRBJ1-1	TRBV9	CASSVAVNTEAFF	TGTGCCAGCAGCGTAGCGGTTAACACTGAAGCTTTCTTT
-	-	TRBJ2-3	TRBV5-5	CASSLIVTSTDTQYF	TGTGCCAGCAGCTTAATAGTCACCAGCACAGATACGCAGTATTTT
-	once	TRBJ2-1	TRBV19	CASLGAGEYNEQFF	TGTGCCAGCCTGGGGGCGGGAGAGTACAATGAGCAGTTCTTC
TRBD1	-	TRBJ2-3	TRBV7-9	CASIPGTERDHTRDTQYF	TGTGCCAGCATCCCCGGGACAGAGAGGGACCACACACGAGATACGCAGTATTTT
-	-	TRBJ2-7	TRBV7-3	CASSFALRDEQYF	TGTGCCAGCAGCTTTGCGTTGCGTGACGAGCAGTACTTC
-	-	TRBJ1-5	TRBV10-3	CAISRDTVEPQHF	TGTGCCATCAGTCGGGACACCGTAGAGCCCCAGCATTTT
-	-	TRBJ2-5	TRBV5-5	CASSLDPAEETQYF	TGTGCCAGCAGCTTGGATCCAGCGGAAGAGACCCAGTACTTC
-	-	TRBJ2-2	TRBV29-1	CSVQGPLLTGELFF	TGCAGCGTTCAGGGGCCTCTACTGACCGGGGAGCTGTTTTTT
-	-	TRBJ1-2	TRBV14	CASSQAGIEGYTF	TGTGCCAGCAGCCAAGCAGGGATAGAAGGCTACACCTTC
-	-	TRBJ1-5	TRBV5-8	CASSFDRINQPQHF	TGTGCCAGCAGCTTCGACAGGATCAATCAGCCCCAGCATTTT
-	-	TRBJ2-5	TRBV19	CASSTGETQYF	TGTGCCAGTAGTACGGGAGAGACCCAGTACTTC
-	few	TRBJ2-5	TRBV6-5	CASSFLETQYF	TGTGCCAGCAGTTTCCTTGAGACCCAGTACTTC
-	-	TRBJ1-3	TRBV5-1	CASSLWGAPGSTIYF	TGCGCCAGCAGCTTGTGGGGGGCCCCCGGGAGCACCATATATTTT
-	-	TRBJ1-2	TRBV6-5	CASSYRANYGYTF	TGTGCCAGCAGTTACAGGGCTAACTATGGCTACACCTTC
TRBD1	-	TRBJ1-5	TRBV29-1	CSVEGRTGDFNQPQHF	TGCAGCGTTGAAGGGAGGACAGGGGACTTCAATCAGCCCCAGCATTTT
TRBD2	-	TRBJ2-7	TRBV5-1	CASSLEPSGSTSYEQYF	TGCGCCAGCAGCTTGGAGCCTAGCGGGAGTACCAGCTACGAGCAGTACTTC
-	-	TRBJ1-5	TRBV18	CASSPAGKNQPQHF	TGTGCCAGCTCACCGGCAGGGAAGAATCAGCCCCAGCATTTT
TRBD1	-	TRBJ2-7	TRBV5-4	CASSLRDRGPEQYF	TGTGCCAGCAGCTTGCGGGACAGGGGGCCTGAGCAGTACTTC
-	-	TRBJ2-3	TRBV29-1	CSAAPSRTDTQYF	TGCAGCGCCGCGCCGTCCCGCACAGATACGCAGTATTTT
-	-	TRBJ1-1	TRBV7-9	CASSSTQGTEAFF	TGTGCCAGCAGCTCAACTCAGGGCACTGAAGCTTTCTTT
TRBD1	once	TRBJ1-6	TRBV5-4	CASRLNRGSYNSPLHF	TGTGCCAGCAGGTTGAACAGGGGCTCCTATAATTCACCCCTCCACTTT
-	-	TRBJ2-7	TRBV27	CASSFPGMGAYEQYF	TGTGCCAGCAGTTTCCCAGGGATGGGGGCCTACGAGCAGTACTTC
TRBD2	-	TRBJ2-5	TRBV29-1	CSVSTSGRAGETQYF	TGCAGCGTTTCTACTAGCGGGAGGGCCGGTGAGACCCAGTACTTC
TRBD2	-	TRBJ2-1	TRBV5-4	CASSPVTGRRSYNEQFF	TGTGCCAGCAGCCCTGTTACCGGGAGGAGATCCTACAATGAGCAGTTCTTC
-	-	TRBJ1-1	TRBV7-6	CASSYSGSSTEAFF	TGTGCCAGCAGCTACTCCGGCAGCTCCACTGAAGCTTTCTTT
TRBD2	-	TRBJ2-7	TRBV20-1	CSASGLAVRAF	TGCAGTGCTAGCGGACTAGCGGTTCGTGCCTTC
-	once	TRBJ1-1	TRBV15	CATSREATTEAFF	TGTGCCACCAGCAGAGAAGCGACCACTGAAGCTTTCTTT
-	-	TRBJ2-7	TRBV10-2	CASGRHLSYEQYF	TGCGCCAGCGGCCGACACCTTTCCTACGAGCAGTACTTC
-	-	TRBJ1-4	TRBV10-3	CAISDPTEAATNEKLFF	TGTGCCATCAGTGACCCCACAGAAGCGGCAACTAATGAAAAACTGTTTTTT
TRBD2	-	TRBJ2-5	TRBV9	CASSAPGLGEETQYF	TGTGCCAGCAGCGCACCGGGACTAGGGGAGGAGACCCAGTACTTC
-	-	TRBJ2-2	TRBV2	CASSSQAVYTGELFF	TGTGCCAGCTCGTCTCAAGCGGTCTACACCGGGGAGCTGTTTTTT
-	-	TRBJ1-2	TRBV6-5	CASTSGQITIRGYTF	TGTGCCAGCACATCGGGTCAGATTACTATACGGGGCTACACCTTC
TRBD1	-	TRBJ1-2	TRBV28	CASSLPGQGFAGYTF	TGTGCCAGCAGTTTACCCGGACAGGGGTTTGCTGGCTACACCTTC
-	once	TRBJ2-1	TRBV10-1	CASSDRDALHYNEQFF	TGCGCCAGCAGTGACAGGGACGCCCTTCACTACAATGAGCAGTTCTTC
-	-	TRBJ2-7	TRBV28	CASESQSYEQYF	TGTGCCAGCGAATCCCAGTCCTACGAGCAGTACTTC
TRBD2	once	TRBJ2-3	TRBV18	CASSPNRLAGLQTDTQYF	TGTGCCAGCTCACCAAACCGACTAGCGGGGTTGCAGACAGATACGCAGTATTTT
-	-	TRBJ2-3	TRBV7-2	CASVLGGSTDTQYF	TGTGCCAGCGTCCTGGGCGGATCCACAGATACGCAGTATTTT
TRBD1	-	TRBJ1-3	TRBV18	CASSPDRSSYTIYF	TGTGCCAGCTCACCGGACAGGAGCAGCTACACCATATATTTT
-	-	TRBJ2-1	TRBV29-1	CSVEPSLYNEQFF	TGCAGCGTTGAACCCTCTCTCTACAATGAGCAGTTCTTC
-	-	TRBJ2-3	TRBV6-1	CASSEYFGDSTDTQYF	TGTGCCAGCAGTGAATATTTTGGGGACAGCACAGATACGCAGTATTTT
-	-	TRBJ1-2	TRBV12-5	CASGEQGGGYGYTF	TGTGCTAGTGGTGAACAGGGAGGTGGCTATGGCTACACCTTC
-	-	TRBJ1-3	TRBV29-1	CSVWHGNTIYF	TGCAGCGTTTGGCACGGAAACACCATATATTTT
TRBD1	-	TRBJ2-7	TRBV5-1	CASSTTAGQVSYEQYF	TGCGCCAGCAGCACCACGGCAGGACAGGTCTCCTACGAGCAGTACTTC
TRBD2	-	TRBJ2-7	TRBV5-6	CASSLVAGGSPYEQYF	TGTGCCAGCAGCTTGGTGGCTGGCGGGAGCCCCTACGAGCAGTACTTC
TRBD2	-	TRBJ2-1	TRBV5-1	CASSLGDSGSYNEQFF	TGCGCCAGCAGCTTGGGGGATAGCGGGAGTTACAATGAGCAGTTCTTC
TRBD1	once	TRBJ2-3	TRBV5-1	CASSLVAGGLLDTQYF	TGCGCCAGCAGCTTGGTGGCAGGGGGCCTATTAGATACGCAGTATTTT
-	-	TRBJ2-1	TRBV29-1	CSEGGTKSSYNEQFF	TGCAGCGAAGGGGGGACTAAGAGCTCCTACAATGAGCAGTTCTTC
-	-	TRBJ2-5	TRBV5-1	CASSLALPQETQYF	TGCGCCAGCAGCTTGGCCTTACCACAAGAGACCCAGTACTTC